This T cell receptor (beta chain) was profiled in a study of T-cell reconstitution after alpha-beta-depleted transplantation in children. For TCRbeta, the library was prepared with unique molecular identifiers. TCRdb analysed the PCR reads with MiXCR anew, one entry per CDR3 protein. The sample lists about 610,000 distinct CDR3 sequences, about 11% occurring once. V lost 4 bases and J 7 bases, leaving 17 bases between the germline ends. CDR1 is DFQATT, CDR2 SNEGSKA, per germline (reference sequence). This CDR3 region has 14 residues. J is TRBJ1-5 and V is TRBV20-1; possibly TRBD1 for D (5 bases). The origin of this receptor is a human donor who donated a stem cell graft to a child with acute myeloid leukemia. This specimen was PBMCs from the stem cell graft donor, taken from the stem cell graft. The CDR3 DNA is TGCAGTGCTATTTCCAGCCAGGGTGGGCAGCCCCAGCATTTT. Its protein is CSAISSQGGQPQHF.